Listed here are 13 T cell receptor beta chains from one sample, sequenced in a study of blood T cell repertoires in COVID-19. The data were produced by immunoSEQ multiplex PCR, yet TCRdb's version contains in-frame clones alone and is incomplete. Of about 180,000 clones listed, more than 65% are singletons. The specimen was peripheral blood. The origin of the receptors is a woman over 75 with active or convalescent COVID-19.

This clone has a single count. CDR3 region: CASSPAALTSGRDTQYF. CDR3 sequence (DNA): TGCGCCAGCAGCCCGGCTGCCTTAACTAGCGGGAGGGATACGCAGTATTTT. The chain carries TRBV5-1 and TRBJ2-3, with 12 bases fitting TRBD2. The germline CDR1 and CDR2 sequences are SGHRS and YFSETQ. V trimming: 4 bases; J trimming: 6 bases; junction bases outside the gene matches: 12. The CDR3 covers 17 residues.

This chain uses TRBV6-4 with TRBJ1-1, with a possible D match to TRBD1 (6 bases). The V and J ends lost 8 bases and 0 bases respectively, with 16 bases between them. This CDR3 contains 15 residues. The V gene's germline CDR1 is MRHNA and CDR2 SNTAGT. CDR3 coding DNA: TGTGCCAGCGAAACAGGGAAAGTCATGAACACTGAAGCTTTCTTT. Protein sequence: CASETGKVMNTEAFF.

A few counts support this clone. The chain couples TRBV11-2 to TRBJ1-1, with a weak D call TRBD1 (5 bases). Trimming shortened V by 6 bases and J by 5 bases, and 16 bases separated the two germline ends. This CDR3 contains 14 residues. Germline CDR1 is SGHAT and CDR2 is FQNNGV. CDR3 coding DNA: TGTGCCAGCAGTTCTTCAGGGACTTGGACTGAAGCTTTCTTT. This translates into CASSSSGTWTEAFF.

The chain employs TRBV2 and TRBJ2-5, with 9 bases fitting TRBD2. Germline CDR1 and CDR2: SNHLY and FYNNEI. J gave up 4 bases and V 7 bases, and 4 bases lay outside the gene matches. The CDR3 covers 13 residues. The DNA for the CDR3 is TGTGCCAGCAAGGGGACTAGCAGAGAGACCCAGTACTTC. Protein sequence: CASKGTSRETQYF.

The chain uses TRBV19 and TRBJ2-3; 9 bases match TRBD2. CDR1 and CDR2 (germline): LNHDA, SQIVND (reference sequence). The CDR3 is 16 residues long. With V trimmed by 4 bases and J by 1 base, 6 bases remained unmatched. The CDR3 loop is CASSTLAGVGTDTQYF. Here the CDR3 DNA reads TGTGCCAGTAGTACATTAGCGGGAGTCGGCACAGATACGCAGTATTTT.

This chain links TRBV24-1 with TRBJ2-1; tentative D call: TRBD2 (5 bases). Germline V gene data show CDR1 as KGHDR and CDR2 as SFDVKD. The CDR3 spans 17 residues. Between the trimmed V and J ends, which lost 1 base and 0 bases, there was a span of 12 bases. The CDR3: CATSDFSSIYSYNEQFF. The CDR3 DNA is TGTGCCACCAGTGATTTTTCTAGCATATACTCCTACAATGAGCAGTTCTTC.

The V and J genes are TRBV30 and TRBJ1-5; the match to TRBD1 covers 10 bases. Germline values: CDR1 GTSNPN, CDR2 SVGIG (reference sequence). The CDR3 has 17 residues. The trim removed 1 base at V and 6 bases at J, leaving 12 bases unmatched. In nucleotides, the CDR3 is TGTGCCTGGAGTGGAGGACCAAGGACAGGGGGACCTCAGCCCCAGCATTTT. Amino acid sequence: CAWSGGPRTGGPQPQHF. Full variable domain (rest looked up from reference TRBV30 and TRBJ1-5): SQTIHQWPATLVQPVGSPLSLECTVEGTSNPNLYWYRQAAGRGLQLLFYSVGIGQISSEVPQNLSASRPQDRQFILSSKKLLLSDSGFYLCAWSGGPRTGGPQPQHFGDGTRLSIL.

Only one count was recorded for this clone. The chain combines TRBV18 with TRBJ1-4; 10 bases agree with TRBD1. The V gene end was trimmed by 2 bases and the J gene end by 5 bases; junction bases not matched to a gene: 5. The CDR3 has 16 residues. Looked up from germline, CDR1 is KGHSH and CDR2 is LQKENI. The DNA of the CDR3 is TGTGCCAGCTCACCAAACCCGACAGGGGGCAATGAAAAACTGTTTTTT. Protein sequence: CASSPNPTGGNEKLFF.

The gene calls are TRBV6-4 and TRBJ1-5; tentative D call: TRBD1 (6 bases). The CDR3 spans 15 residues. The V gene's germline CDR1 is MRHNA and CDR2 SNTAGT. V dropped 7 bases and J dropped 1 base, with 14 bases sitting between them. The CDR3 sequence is CASKNRGGSNQPQHF. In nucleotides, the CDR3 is TGTGCCAGCAAAAATAGGGGGGGAAGCAATCAGCCCCAGCATTTT.

The chain's CDR3 is CASSVRGQVYYEQYF. DNA for the CDR3: TGTGCCAGCAGTGTAAGGGGACAGGTGTATTACGAGCAGTACTTC. The chain has TRBV6-4 and TRBJ2-7; 8 bases agree with TRBD1. From germline, CDR1 is MRHNA and CDR2 SNTAGT. The CDR3 consists of 15 residues. V was clipped by 4 bases and J by 4 bases; unmatched bases: 9.

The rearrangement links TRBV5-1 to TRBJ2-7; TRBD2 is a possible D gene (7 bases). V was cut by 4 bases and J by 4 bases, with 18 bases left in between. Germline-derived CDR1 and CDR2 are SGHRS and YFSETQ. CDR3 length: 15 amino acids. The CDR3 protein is CASSRTLGGRYEQYF. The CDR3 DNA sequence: TGCGCCAGCAGCAGAACCTTGGGGGGGCGGTACGAGCAGTACTTC.

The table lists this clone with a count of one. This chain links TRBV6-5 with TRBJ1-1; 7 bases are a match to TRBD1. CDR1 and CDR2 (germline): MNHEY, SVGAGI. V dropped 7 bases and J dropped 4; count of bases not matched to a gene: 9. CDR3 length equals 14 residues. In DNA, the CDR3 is TGTGCCAGCACTAATACAGGGGCGGGCACTGAAGCTTTCTTT. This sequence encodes CASTNTGAGTEAFF.

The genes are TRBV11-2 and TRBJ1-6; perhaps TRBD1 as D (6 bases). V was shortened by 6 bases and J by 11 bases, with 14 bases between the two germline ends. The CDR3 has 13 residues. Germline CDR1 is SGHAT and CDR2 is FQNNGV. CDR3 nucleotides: TGTGCCAGCAGTTCAGACAGGTGGCCACCCCTCCACTTT. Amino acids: CASSSDRWPPLHF. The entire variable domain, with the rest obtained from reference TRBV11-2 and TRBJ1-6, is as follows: EAGVAQSPRYKIIEKRQSVAFWCNPISGHATLYWYQQILGQGPKLLIQFQNNGVVDDSQLPKDRFSAERLKGVDSTLKIQPAKLEDSAVYLCASSSDRWPPLHFGNGTRLTVT.